The 8 T cell receptor beta chains below were found in one sample sequenced in a study of blood T cell repertoires in COVID-19. TCRdb keeps only in-frame clones here, not all; method: immunoSEQ multiplex PCR. The data show about 180,000 clones, with roughly 88% seen just once and over 2.5% held by the top ten. What was sequenced was peripheral blood. The receptors shown here come from a man aged 60 to 69 with acute or convalescent COVID-19.

In its sample, this clone was seen a few times. The chain is built from TRBV2 and TRBJ2-3, with 9 bases identical to TRBD2. Per the germline V gene, CDR1 is SNHLY and CDR2 is FYNNEI. With V trimmed by 10 bases and J by 4 bases, 15 bases remained unmatched. CDR3 length: 16 amino acids. CDR3 loop: CATPGGSGRTPDTQYF. In DNA, the CDR3 is TGTGCCACCCCCGGGGGGAGCGGGAGGACCCCAGATACGCAGTATTTT.

V and J are TRBV6-5 and TRBJ1-2; maybe TRBD1 (6 bases). V was trimmed by 0 bases and J by 7 bases, leaving 15 bases between them. The CDR3 contains 15 residues. Germline-derived CDR1 and CDR2 are MNHEY and SVGAGI. DNA of the CDR3: TGTGCCAGCAGTTACTCACAGGGATCACATCCTGGCTACACCTTC. As protein: CASSYSQGSHPGYTF.

The chain recombines TRBV5-1 with TRBJ2-7, with TRBD2 matching 11 bases. Trimming at V came to 4 bases and at J to 5 bases, leaving 8 bases not matched to a gene. The CDR3 has 15 residues. From germline, CDR1 is SGHRS and CDR2 YFSETQ. This CDR3 reads CASSDRSGRADEQYF. DNA for the CDR3: TGCGCCAGCAGCGACCGTAGCGGGAGGGCCGACGAGCAGTACTTC.

This rearrangement joins TRBV19 to TRBJ2-5; 10 positions agree with TRBD2. The CDR3 totals 16 residues. Germline V CDR1 and CDR2: LNHDA, SQIVND (reference sequence). V trimming: 3 bases; J trimming: 0 bases; junction bases outside the gene matches: 4. CDR3 sequence reads: CASSIVTSGYQETQYF. In nucleotides, the CDR3 is TGTGCCAGTAGTATTGTGACTAGCGGGTACCAAGAGACCCAGTACTTC.

This chain links TRBV11-2 with TRBJ2-2, with a weak D call TRBD1 (5 bases). V lost 2 bases to trimming and J lost 2 bases, with 9 bases between them. CDR3 size: 15 residues. CDR1 and CDR2 from the germline V gene are SGHAT and FQNNGV. The CDR3 region is CASSLLRTNTGELFF. Here the CDR3 DNA reads TGTGCCAGCAGCTTACTTCGGACAAACACCGGGGAGCTGTTTTTT. The variable domain in full, completed from reference TRBV11-2 and TRBJ2-2, reads EAGVAQSPRYKIIEKRQSVAFWCNPISGHATLYWYQQILGQGPKLLIQFQNNGVVDDSQLPKDRFSAERLKGVDSTLKIQPAKLEDSAVYLCASSLLRTNTGELFFGEGSRLTVL.

The CDR3 loop is CASSLATVSNQPQHF. The CDR3 bases are TGTGCCAGCAGCTTGGCGACAGTGAGCAATCAGCCCCAGCATTTT. The chain couples TRBV5-5 to TRBJ1-5; D is possibly TRBD1 (5 bases). CDR3 length: 15 amino acids. Trimming removed 0 bases at V and 1 base at J, with 8 bases between. Germline-derived CDR1 and CDR2 are SGHKS and YYEKEE (reference sequence).

The J gene is TRBJ2-7, the V gene TRBV19; 10 bases are shared with TRBD2. The length of the CDR3 is 15 residues. Germline CDR1 reads LNHDA; CDR2 reads SQIVND (reference sequence). V was clipped by 7 bases and J by 3 bases; unmatched bases: 9. For the CDR3, the DNA is TGTGCCAGTAAGCCCCAAACTAGCGGGAACTACGAGCAGTACTTC. Its translation: CASKPQTSGNYEQYF.

The J gene is TRBJ2-7, the V gene TRBV27; TRBD1 might be the D (6 bases). Trimming stripped 5 bases from V and 2 bases from J, with 13 bases between. The germline CDR1 and CDR2 sequences are MNHEY and SMNVEV (reference sequence). The length of the CDR3 is 14 residues. The CDR3 loop is CASSTGTTTYEQYF. The CDR3 DNA is TGTGCCAGCAGTACCGGGACAACAACCTACGAGCAGTACTTC.